This T cell receptor (beta chain) was sequenced during a study of T-cell memory formation after mild COVID-19. Germline values: CDR1 KGHDR, CDR2 SFDVKD. Between the trimmed V and J ends, which lost 6 bases and 9 bases, there was a span of 10 bases. The length of the CDR3 is 11 residues. The TCR alpha and TCR beta cDNA libraries, bearing sample barcodes and UMIs, were generated by 5'RACE using constant-segment primers. TCRdb re-called the 5' RACE reads with MiXCR, one entry per CDR3 protein. The data hold around 340,000 distinct CDR3 sequences, with over 13% observed a single time. General study findings and limits: Pre-infection memory showed some responding clones, and this suggested that cross-reactive memory joined.

This clonotype was found a few times. The antigen remains unidentified. The chain carries TRBV24-1 and TRBJ2-5; no definite D call. The sequencing sample was made of PBMCs or a T cell subset sorted from them (not recorded which). This clonotype originated in a man aged 18 to 35 who had mild COVID-19 (a few samples of this study predate the infection). Cell type and time point are not known. The chain's CDR3 is CATSSSTAQYF. In nucleotides, the CDR3 is TGTGCCACCAGTAGCTCGACGGCCCAGTACTTC.